One and the same sample provided the 11 T cell receptor beta chains below, sequenced in a study of blood T cell repertoires in COVID-19. Measured with immunoSEQ multiplex PCR; TCRdb has only the in-frame clones, and not every one. The sample contains 40,000 to 55,000 clones, 85% to 90% of which appear only once. The specimen sequenced was peripheral blood. These receptors all stem from a human donor in a cohort sampled during active COVID-19.

The V gene is TRBV5-6, the J gene TRBJ2-7; 9 bases are a match to TRBD1. The CDR3 is 16 residues long. Germline loops: CDR1 SGHDT, CDR2 YYEEEE. With V trimmed by 3 bases and J by 5 bases, 12 bases remained unmatched. The CDR3 coding sequence is TGTGCCAGCAGCTGGCCCCGGACAGGGGCTCGCAACGAGCAGTACTTC. Its protein product is CASSWPRTGARNEQYF.

The chain recombines TRBV6-6 with TRBJ2-7, with 10 bases matching TRBD2. The length of the CDR3 is 15 residues. From germline, CDR1 is MNHNY and CDR2 SVGAGI (reference sequence). V lost 2 bases to trimming and J lost 5 bases; unmatched junction nucleotides: 6. This chain's CDR3 is CASSYGTSDANEQYF. The CDR3 coding sequence is TGTGCCAGCAGTTACGGGACTAGCGATGCCAACGAGCAGTACTTC.

This clone was observed once. The V gene is TRBV9, the J gene TRBJ1-6, with D unresolved. This CDR3 is built from 13 residues. Trimming pared 0 bases from V and 9 bases from J, leaving 7 bases between. From germline, CDR1 is SGDLS and CDR2 YYNGEE. This CDR3 is CASSVDSSSPLHF. The CDR3 coding sequence is TGTGCCAGCAGCGTAGATTCGAGTTCACCCCTCCACTTT.

The rearrangement joins TRBV14 to TRBJ1-4; TRBD1 matches 8 bases. V was pared by 1 base and J by 5 bases, with 3 bases of the junction left unmatched. Germline V gene data show CDR1 as SGHDN and CDR2 as FVKESK. The CDR3 length is 15 residues. The CDR3 DNA is TGTGCCAGCAGCCAAGCAGGGGGCGCGAATGAAAAACTGTTTTTT. Its translation is CASSQAGGANEKLFF.

The chain joins TRBV4-3 to TRBJ1-2, with no clear D. The CDR3 totals 15 residues. The V end lost 0 bases, the J end lost 8 bases, and 16 bases lay between the germline ends. CDR1 LGHNA and CDR2 YSLEER come from the germline V gene. The CDR3 region is CASSQESLNSGGYTF. In nucleotides, the CDR3 is TGCGCCAGCAGCCAAGAAAGTCTAAACAGCGGGGGCTACACCTTC.

This clone is deemed medium-sized. J is TRBJ2-7 and V is TRBV24-1; TRBD1 matches at 10 bases. CDR3 length equals 16 residues. Germline CDR1 is KGHDR and CDR2 is SFDVKD. J lost 4 bases, V lost 1 base, and 6 bases had no gene match. CDR3 sequence: CATSDFGDRGIYEQYF. In DNA form, the CDR3 reads TGTGCCACCAGTGATTTTGGGGACAGGGGCATATACGAGCAGTACTTC.

This chain links TRBV5-1 with TRBJ1-5; the match to TRBD1 covers 7 bases. The CDR3 is 15 amino acids. The ends lost 4 bases at V and 3 bases at J; junction bases unmatched: 7. Germline loops: CDR1 SGHRS, CDR2 YFSETQ. CDR3 protein: CASSPETGDNQPQHF. The CDR3 nucleotides are TGCGCCAGCAGCCCCGAAACAGGGGACAATCAGCCCCAGCATTTT.

This clone has a handful of counts. The V and J genes are TRBV4-3 and TRBJ2-1; maybe TRBD2 (5 bases). Germline V CDR1 and CDR2: LGHNA, YSLEER. This CDR3 spans 17 amino acids. The V and J ends lost 0 bases and 0 bases respectively, with 12 bases between them. This chain's CDR3 is CASSQDLREISYNEQFF. In nucleotides, the CDR3 is TGCGCCAGCAGCCAAGATCTGAGGGAAATCTCCTACAATGAGCAGTTCTTC.

The rearrangement links TRBV3-1 (or the pseudogene TRBV3-2) to TRBJ2-3, with D possibly matching TRBD2 (7 bases). Germline V gene lookup returns CDR1 LGHDT and CDR2 YNNKEL (reference sequence). The CDR3 covers 16 residues. The V end was cut by 4 bases, the J end by 4 bases, with 18 bases between. In DNA form, the CDR3 reads TGTGCCAGCAGCCCTTGGGAGGGGGGGGTGGCAGATACGCAGTATTTT. Translated, it gives CASSPWEGGVADTQYF.

The chain is built from TRBV7-2 and TRBJ2-2; no clear D gene. V was shortened by 5 bases and J by 7 bases, with 8 bases between the two germline ends. This CDR3 is 12 amino acids long. Germline V lookup: CDR1 SGHTA, CDR2 FQGNSA. CDR3 sequence reads: CASSPSNGELFF. CDR3 nucleotide sequence: TGTGCCAGCAGCCCCTCTAACGGGGAGCTGTTTTTT.

V gene TRBV7-9 combines with J gene TRBJ2-7; 8 positions agree with TRBD1. The germline V gene has CDR1 SEHNR and CDR2 FQNEAQ (reference sequence). This CDR3 contains 14 residues. V trimming: 5 bases; J trimming: 0 bases; junction bases outside the gene matches: 3. This chain's CDR3 is CASSRDRNSYEQYF. The CDR3 DNA reads as TGTGCCAGCAGCCGGGACAGGAACTCCTACGAGCAGTACTTC.